The clone carrying this TCR beta chain has a handful of counts. The antigen is not known. TCR beta cDNA libraries had unique molecular identifiers. The yield from approximately 1 to 10 million T cells was some 500,000 cDNA molecules in total. TCRdb processed the PCR reads anew with MiXCR; each CDR3 protein has one entry. This sample has about half a million distinct CDR3 sequences, with approximately 34% found just once. The source of the sample is a study of post-analysis software for immune sequencing data. Study in general: Patients had relapsing-remitting, secondary progressive or progressive-relapsing multiple sclerosis; some lacked subtype.

The study's findings and limits: F measure grouped same-batch samples tightly together. For normalized Chao1 diversity, multiple sclerosis patients scored significantly lower than controls did. When patients were compared with controls, roughly five TRBV segments were more frequent, TRBV5-6, TRBV5-1 and TRBV20-1 among them.

Trimming took off 1 base at V and 1 base at J, with 17 bases between the two ends. Looked up from germline, CDR1 is SGHDT and CDR2 is YYEEEE. The CDR3 is made up of 17 amino acids. This sequence joins TRBV5-6 and TRBJ1-2, with D possibly TRBD1 on 5 matching bases. The sample comprised blood. The origin of this receptor is a girl between 2 and 17 years old with multiple sclerosis. CDR3 nucleotide sequence: TGTGCCAGCAGCTTGCGGGGCCAGTACATGGGTAACTATGGCTACACCTTC. Protein sequence: CASSLRGQYMGNYGYTF.